These 12 T cell receptor beta chains share one sample of origin, sequenced in a study of graft-versus-host responses after intestinal transplantation. Their target antigens are unknown. The table came from immunoSEQ multiplex PCR; TCRdb's copy has only in-frame clones and leaves some out. The sample carries approximately 85,000 clones, roughly 93% recorded once. The sample in question was unstimulated CD8+ T cells sorted from spleen or lymph node cells, obtained before transplant. The receptors stem from a human donor who was the organ donor for an intestinal transplant.

The chain has TRBV7-9 and TRBJ2-5; 9 nucleotides align to TRBD2. V trimming: 4 bases; J trimming: 4 bases; junction bases outside the gene matches: 13. The length of the CDR3 is 17 residues. Germline lookup yields CDR1 SEHNR and CDR2 FQNEAQ (reference sequence). CDR3 in amino acids: CASSSLGFGRGGETQYF. CDR3 DNA sequence: TGTGCCAGCAGCTCCCTAGGTTTCGGGCGGGGGGGAGAGACCCAGTACTTC.

This chain uses TRBV5-1 with TRBJ1-4; D unclear. The length of the CDR3 is 17 residues. V was pared by 4 bases and J by 8 bases, with 24 bases between. The V gene's germline CDR1 is SGHRS and CDR2 YFSETQ. CDR3 sequence reads: CASSTHPEGRLGEKLFF. The CDR3 coding sequence is TGCGCCAGCAGCACCCACCCGGAGGGCCGCCTGGGGGAAAAACTGTTTTTT. Combining the CDR3 with reference TRBV5-1 and TRBJ1-4 gives the whole variable domain KAGVTQTPRYLIKTRGQQVTLSCSPISGHRSVSWYQQTPGQGLQFLFEYFSETQRNKGNFPGRFSGRQFSNSRSEMNVSTLELGDSALYLCASSTHPEGRLGEKLFFGSGTQLSVL.

V and J are TRBV5-6 and TRBJ1-4; possibly TRBD1 for D (5 bases). Trimming shortened V by 0 bases and J by 7 bases, and 16 bases separated the two germline ends. The CDR3 spans 16 residues. Germline CDR1 SGHDT, CDR2 YYEEEE. The CDR3 DNA reads as TGTGCCAGCAGCTTGGGAAGGGGTCCCTTATTTGAAAAACTGTTTTTT. This translates into CASSLGRGPLFEKLFF.

The rearrangement uses TRBV4-1 and TRBJ2-3; D perhaps matches TRBD2 (6 bases). Per the germline V gene, CDR1 is MGHRA and CDR2 is YSYEKL. CDR3 length equals 20 residues. Deletions cut 0 bases from V and 0 bases from J, with 22 bases between. The CDR3 bases are TGCGCCAGCAGCCAAGAGCCCTGGGCCGTCGGGAGCGGGAGCACAGATACGCAGTATTTT. Encoded protein: CASSQEPWAVGSGSTDTQYF.

The rearrangement joins TRBV4-3 to TRBJ1-2; D remains ambiguous. CDR1 is LGHNA, CDR2 YSLEER, per germline. The CDR3 consists of 16 residues. The V end was cut by 1 base, the J end by 6 bases, with 18 bases between. CDR3 nucleotides: TGCGCCAGCAGCCAAGCGGCGGAAACGACGGGTCATGGCTACACCTTC. Translated: CASSQAAETTGHGYTF.

The gene calls are TRBV9 and TRBJ2-3, with 8 bases identical to TRBD1. Losses at the gene ends were 3 bases for V and 3 bases for J; bases not matched to a gene: 9. The CDR3 spans 16 residues. CDR1 and CDR2 (germline): SGDLS, YYNGEE. This CDR3 reads CASSAAQGDGTDTQYF. The CDR3 region has the DNA TGTGCCAGCAGCGCAGCACAGGGGGACGGGACAGATACGCAGTATTTT.

The chain employs TRBV28 and TRBJ1-1; no clear D. V shed 4 bases and J shed 4 bases, with 4 bases lying between them. This CDR3 is built from 11 residues. CDR1 MDHEN and CDR2 SYDVKM come from the germline V gene. CDR3 nucleotides: TGTGCCAGCAGTTATATCACTGAAGCTTTCTTT. It encodes CASSYITEAFF.

There are a few counts of this clone. The chain carries TRBV5-6 and TRBJ2-7; 8 bases agree with TRBD1. V trimming: 4 bases; J trimming: 5 bases; junction bases outside the gene matches: 11. The CDR3 contains 15 residues. Germline V gene data show CDR1 as SGHDT and CDR2 as YYEEEE. The CDR3 loop is CASSPLDRVGDEQYF. CDR3 in DNA: TGTGCCAGCAGCCCGCTGGACAGGGTAGGTGACGAGCAGTACTTC.

This chain connects TRBV2 to TRBJ1-2; D is uncertain. CDR3 length equals 15 residues. CDR1 is SNHLY, CDR2 FYNNEI, per germline. V was clipped by 3 bases and J by 0 bases, with 11 bases between them. The CDR3 region has the DNA TGTGCCAGCAGTGATCTAACGGGTTCTAACTATGGCTACACCTTC. This codes for CASSDLTGSNYGYTF.

This clone has just one count. This rearrangement joins TRBV4-1 to TRBJ2-7; 8 positions match TRBD1. Germline CDR1 is MGHRA and CDR2 is YSYEKL. This CDR3 comprises 17 residues. V was clipped by 3 bases and J by 3 bases; unmatched bases: 13. CDR3 nucleotides: TGCGCCAGCAGCCAGATGGCAGGGGGCCTGGGGGTCTACGAGCAGTACTTC. The encoded protein is CASSQMAGGLGVYEQYF.

V and J are TRBV27 and TRBJ1-2, with TRBD1 as a possible D gene (5 bases). Germline CDR1 MNHEY, CDR2 SMNVEV (reference sequence). V was clipped by 6 bases and J by 3 bases, with 11 bases between them. CDR3 length: 13 residues. The CDR3 reads CASRGRAHYGYTF. CDR3 DNA: TGTGCCAGCAGGGGCAGGGCGCACTATGGCTACACCTTC.

This chain links TRBV7-8 with TRBJ1-1; D possibly corresponds to TRBD1 (5 bases). The CDR3 has 14 amino acids. Between the trimmed V and J ends, which lost 1 base and 3 bases, there was a span of 9 bases. Germline CDR1 SGHVS, CDR2 FQNEAQ. CDR3 nucleotide sequence: TGTGCCAGCAGCTTAGGTGGGGCAGACACTGAAGCTTTCTTT. It yields the protein CASSLGGADTEAFF.